The rows below give T cell receptor beta chains drawn from one sample of a study of shared clonotypes between healthy human individuals. TCRdb keeps only in-frame clones here, not all; method: immunoSEQ multiplex PCR. Found here are some 500,000 clones, around 96% of them singletons; the top ten hold 0.05% to 0.08%. The sequenced material came from naive CD4+ T cells sorted from blood. Receptors originate from a woman aged 25-40 years in good health. Both conserved end residues are part of each CDR3. A D gene is named only where the DNA matches it firmly. Clone size, where shown, is once, few, many, or a class for clones that have expanded.

cdr3_nt,cdr3_aa,j_call,d_call,v_call,clone_size
TGTGCCAGCAGCTTAGGAAACAGGGGTGTGGGCACAGATACGCAGTATTTT,CASSLGNRGVGTDTQYF,TRBJ2-3,TRBD1,TRBV7-9,NA
TGTGCCAGCAGTTACTCGCGCCAGGGGGATCAGCCCCAGCATTTT,CASSYSRQGDQPQHF,TRBJ1-5,TRBD1,TRBV6-6,NA
TGTGCCAGCAGACGAGACAGGGGGCAGAGCGAAAAACTGTTTTTT,CASRRDRGQSEKLFF,TRBJ1-4,TRBD1,TRBV6-5,NA
TGTGCCAGCAGTCGAAGCCGGGGCCGTTATAGCACAGATACGCAGTATTTT,CASSRSRGRYSTDTQYF,TRBJ2-3,NA,TRBV25-1,NA
TGTGCCAGTATCCATCTAGGGGGCAGGGGTGAAGCTTTCTTT,CASIHLGGRGEAFF,TRBJ1-1,TRBD1,TRBV19,NA
TGTGCCATCAGGTTGGCAGGGGGCGCTTCCTACGAGCAGTACTTC,CAIRLAGGASYEQYF,TRBJ2-7,TRBD1,TRBV10-3,NA
TGCGCCAGCAGCTTGAAGGGTCAGGAAAAACTGTTTTTT,CASSLKGQEKLFF,TRBJ1-4,NA,TRBV5-1,NA
TGTGCCAGCAGTTTACGGACAATAGACTCCTACGAGCAGTACTTC,CASSLRTIDSYEQYF,TRBJ2-7,NA,TRBV27,once
TGTGCCAGCTCACCACCGAGTCTAGCAGCAGATACGCAGTATTTT,CASSPPSLAADTQYF,TRBJ2-3,NA,TRBV18,NA
TGTGCCAGTGGCTCGGGACAGGGCGGCTTTCAGCCCCAGCATTTT,CASGSGQGGFQPQHF,TRBJ1-5,TRBD1,TRBV19,NA
TGTGCCAGTAGTGTCCTAGAGTTCGATACGCAGTATTTT,CASSVLEFDTQYF,TRBJ2-3,NA,TRBV19,NA
TGTGCCAGCAGCCTTCACGGAAGGAGGGCCAGGGAGTACAATGAGCAGTTCTTC,CASSLHGRRAREYNEQFF,TRBJ2-1,NA,TRBV7-3,NA
TGTGCCAGCAGTTTTCGGTGGGTTGCCTACAATGAGCAGTTCTTC,CASSFRWVAYNEQFF,TRBJ2-1,NA,TRBV28,NA
TGTGCCAGCAGATATGACAGCCATGGAACCTACGAGCAGTACTTC,CASRYDSHGTYEQYF,TRBJ2-7,NA,TRBV2,NA
TGTGCCAGCAGCCAAGACAGGGTTCCGAATGGCTACACCTTC,CASSQDRVPNGYTF,TRBJ1-2,NA,TRBV14,NA
TGTGCCAGCAGCTCCCGGGACAGGGGAGGGGAGCTGTTTTTT,CASSSRDRGGELFF,TRBJ2-2,TRBD1,TRBV5-4,NA
TGTGCCAGCAGCTCGGGAAGAAGGACAGGGGTCAGACAGCCCCAGCATTTT,CASSSGRRTGVRQPQHF,TRBJ1-5,TRBD1,TRBV28,NA
TGCGCCACCGCAATAGCCGGGACCTACAATGAGCAGTTCTTC,CATAIAGTYNEQFF,TRBJ2-1,NA,TRBV5-1,once
TGCGCCAGCAGCCAAGTTGCGGGAACGAAGGGCTACACCTTC,CASSQVAGTKGYTF,TRBJ1-2,NA,TRBV4-1,NA
TGTGCCAGCAGTTCGCAGGGAGGCGGGTTTGAAGCTTTCTTT,CASSSQGGGFEAFF,TRBJ1-1,NA,TRBV27,NA
TGCGCCAGCAGCATCGTAGCGGGAGTGGGAGAGACCCAGTACTTC,CASSIVAGVGETQYF,TRBJ2-5,TRBD2,TRBV5-1,once
TGTGCCAGCAGCCCTGCGGGGGCAACTAACTATGGCTACACCTTC,CASSPAGATNYGYTF,TRBJ1-2,NA,TRBV7-9,once
TGTGCCAGCAGCTCAGGGACTGCCACCCCGGATACGCAGTATTTT,CASSSGTATPDTQYF,TRBJ2-3,NA,TRBV28,NA
TGTGCCAGCAAACAGGGGGCCTACTACTATGGCTACACCTTC,CASKQGAYYYGYTF,TRBJ1-2,TRBD1,TRBV28,NA
TGTGCCAGCAGTCTGGACCAAGATTGGAATCAGCCCCAGCATTTT,CASSLDQDWNQPQHF,TRBJ1-5,NA,TRBV28,NA
TGCGCCAGCAGCCAACAAGGACTTGCTAGCGGACCCTACGAGCAGTACTTC,CASSQQGLASGPYEQYF,TRBJ2-7,TRBD2,TRBV4-1,NA
TGCGCCAGCAGCTTGGTTACAGGCAGCGCAAACTATGGCTACACCTTC,CASSLVTGSANYGYTF,TRBJ1-2,NA,TRBV5-1,NA
TGTGCCAGCAGCCCCGAGGCGGACAGGGGCCGAGGAGCTTTCTTT,CASSPEADRGRGAFF,TRBJ1-1,TRBD1,TRBV28,NA
TGTGCCAGCAGCAAAGTTCGCCACCTCCTCATCCCCTACGAGCAGTACTTC,CASSKVRHLLIPYEQYF,TRBJ2-7,NA,TRBV21-1,NA
TGTGCCAGCTCACCTCAAAGCGGCCAAGAGACCCAGTACTTC,CASSPQSGQETQYF,TRBJ2-5,NA,TRBV18,NA
TGTGCCAGCAGCACACAAGCCAGGGGGAACGAGCAGTACTTC,CASSTQARGNEQYF,TRBJ2-7,NA,TRBV21-1,NA
TGTGCCAGCAGACTGGGACTAGCGGGGATCACAGATACGCAGTATTTT,CASRLGLAGITDTQYF,TRBJ2-3,TRBD2,TRBV5-4,NA
TGCAGTGCTACTACAAACTATGGCTACACCTTC,CSATTNYGYTF,TRBJ1-2,NA,TRBV20-1,NA
TGTGCCTGGAGTGGTCGACAGAATTCACCCCTCCACTTT,CAWSGRQNSPLHF,TRBJ1-6,NA,TRBV30,NA
TGTGCTACAAGACAGTACTCCTACGAGCAGTACTTC,CATRQYSYEQYF,TRBJ2-7,NA,TRBV28,NA
TGTGCCACCAGCAGAGTTGGGCGTAACTATGGCTACACCTTC,CATSRVGRNYGYTF,TRBJ1-2,NA,TRBV15,NA
TGTGCCAGCAGATCGGACAGCACAGATACGCAGTATTTT,CASRSDSTDTQYF,TRBJ2-3,NA,TRBV6-1,NA
TGTGCCAGTAATTCCGGACAGACCTACGAGCAGTACTTC,CASNSGQTYEQYF,TRBJ2-7,NA,TRBV19,few
TGTGCCAGCAGTGACTCGCCCGGGGGAGGCTACACCTTC,CASSDSPGGGYTF,TRBJ1-2,NA,TRBV6-4,NA
TGCGCCAGCAGGTATGAAGTCCAAGAGACCCAGTACTTC,CASRYEVQETQYF,TRBJ2-5,NA,TRBV5-1,NA
TGTGCCAGCAGCTTAGTATCAGCGTCCCAGTTCTTC,CASSLVSASQFF,TRBJ2-1,NA,TRBV7-6,NA
TGTGCCAGCAGCCCGGGACAGGGAAGCACAGATACGCAGTATTTT,CASSPGQGSTDTQYF,TRBJ2-3,TRBD1,TRBV5-4,NA